One and the same sample provided the 14 T cell receptor beta chains below, sequenced in a study of cytomegalovirus exposure and HLA in healthy donors. The protocol was immunoSEQ multiplex PCR, while the TCRdb copy is restricted to in-frame clones and leaves out a portion. The sample includes roughly 330,000 clones, roughly 87% of them seen just once. The specimen was PBMCs. The receptors were sampled from a woman younger than 45 in good health and CMV-seropositive.

The chain carries TRBV28 and TRBJ1-5, with 9 bases aligning to TRBD1. The CDR3 spans 19 residues. V shed 6 bases and J 6 bases; nucleotides not matched to a gene: 21. Germline CDR1 reads MDHEN; CDR2 reads SYDVKM. This CDR3 is CASSPIVLGTGMSRQPQHF. The CDR3 nucleotides are TGTGCCAGCAGCCCGATAGTCCTCGGGACAGGGATGTCTCGTCAGCCCCAGCATTTT.

This sequence joins TRBV28 and TRBJ1-5; 9 nucleotides align to TRBD1. The junction had 9 bases not matched to a gene; V was cut back by 3 bases and J by 6 bases. CDR3 length: 16 amino acids. Looked up from germline, CDR1 is MDHEN and CDR2 is SYDVKM. The CDR3 DNA reads as TGTGCCAGCAGTTTTGAGTCGGACAGGGGAGGTCAGCCCCAGCATTTT. Translated, it gives CASSFESDRGGQPQHF.

The V and J genes are TRBV4-3 and TRBJ1-3, with D perhaps TRBD1 (5 bases). The CDR3 covers 16 residues. Germline loops: CDR1 LGHNA, CDR2 YSLEER. Trimming took 6 bases from V and 2 from J, leaving 17 bases between them. CDR3 in amino acids: CASSTTWGFTGNTIYF. The CDR3 bases are TGCGCCAGCAGTACCACTTGGGGCTTCACTGGAAACACCATATATTTT.

This sequence joins TRBV7-3 and TRBJ2-2; D may be TRBD1 or TRBD2 (5 bases each). Germline CDR1 is SGHTA and CDR2 is FQGTGA. V lost 1 base and J lost 7, with 16 bases in between. CDR3 length: 16 residues. The chain's CDR3 is CASSLIPGTIGGELFF. The CDR3, as DNA: TGTGCCAGCAGCTTAATTCCAGGGACCATAGGCGGGGAGCTGTTTTTT.

The chain links TRBV9 to TRBJ2-7, with D perhaps assigned TRBD1 or TRBD2 (5 bases each). The CDR3 has 11 residues. Trimming removed 2 bases from V and 5 bases from J, with 5 bases in between. From germline, CDR1 is SGDLS and CDR2 YYNGEE. In DNA form, the CDR3 reads TGTGCCAGCAGCGTGGGGGACGAGCAGTACTTC. Translating it yields CASSVGDEQYF.

This rearrangement joins TRBV15 to TRBJ1-1; TRBD1 aligns across 7 bases. Germline CDR1 and CDR2: LNHNV and YYDKDF (reference sequence). The CDR3 runs 14 residues. V gave up 5 bases and J gave up 1 base; unmatched junction bases: 4. CDR3 in DNA: TGTGCCACCAGCGGAGGACAGGCGAACACTGAAGCTTTCTTT. Translation: CATSGGQANTEAFF.

J is TRBJ2-3 and V is TRBV7-3; 7 nucleotides line up with TRBD2. The germline gives CDR1 SGHTA, CDR2 FQGTGA. The J segment lost 9 bases and the V segment lost 2 bases, leaving 14 bases of the junction unmatched. The CDR3 contains 16 residues. CDR3 sequence: CASSLSSGYALGTQYF. DNA for the CDR3: TGTGCCAGCAGCTTATCTAGCGGCTACGCTTTAGGCACGCAGTATTTT.

The chain has TRBV7-9 and TRBJ1-4; 10 nucleotides align to TRBD1. The CDR3 runs 16 residues. The J segment lost 8 bases and the V segment lost 5 bases, leaving 11 bases of the junction unmatched. Germline CDR1 SEHNR, CDR2 FQNEAQ (reference sequence). CDR3 DNA: TGTGCCAGCAGCCCGCCCCGACAGGGGGCGAGCGAAAAACTGTTTTTT. Protein: CASSPPRQGASEKLFF. Based on the CDR3 plus reference TRBV7-9 and TRBJ1-4, the full variable domain is DTGVSQNPRHKITKRGQNVTFRCDPISEHNRLYWYRQTLGQGPEFLTYFQNEAQLEKSRLLSDRFSAERPKGSFSTLEIQRTEQGDSAMYLCASSPPRQGASEKLFFGSGTQLSVL.

The chain joins TRBV5-1 to TRBJ1-3, with a possible D match to TRBD1 (5 bases). V was cut by 5 bases and J by 4 bases, with 13 bases left in between. Germline CDR1 is SGHRS and CDR2 is YFSETQ. The CDR3 is made up of 14 amino acids. The CDR3 nucleotides are TGCGCCAGCAGAGGAGACAGCCTCGGAAACACCATATATTTT. It specifies CASRGDSLGNTIYF.

V is TRBV30 and J is TRBJ2-7, with 9 bases identical to TRBD2. V was clipped by 0 bases and J by 2 bases; unmatched bases: 5. This CDR3 region has 15 residues. Germline V gene data show CDR1 as GTSNPN and CDR2 as SVGIG (reference sequence). CDR3 loop: CAWSVRLAGTYEQYF. DNA for the CDR3: TGTGCCTGGAGTGTACGCCTAGCGGGGACCTACGAGCAGTACTTC.

This clone has a single count. The chain combines TRBV28 with TRBJ1-6, with D perhaps TRBD1 (6 bases). With 4 bases removed from V and 3 bases from J, the gap between germline ends came to 22 bases. Germline CDR1 MDHEN, CDR2 SYDVKM. The CDR3 runs 19 residues. The chain's CDR3 is CASSSRPGVGGSYNSPLHF. CDR3 sequence (DNA): TGTGCCAGCAGTTCCCGACCTGGTGTAGGGGGAAGCTATAATTCACCCCTCCACTTT.

The J gene is TRBJ2-7, the V gene TRBV28; no clear D gene. This CDR3 has 13 residues. The germline V gene has CDR1 MDHEN and CDR2 SYDVKM. Trimming left V 8 bases short and J 0 bases short, with 11 bases between. CDR3 sequence: CASGVVVSYEQYF. The CDR3 DNA follows: TGTGCCAGCGGGGTAGTGGTCTCCTACGAGCAGTACTTC.

The CDR3 nucleotides read TGTGCCAGCAGCTTTAACCGGGGGGAGCAGTTCTTC. Translating gives CASSFNRGEQFF. The rearrangement links TRBV5-6 to TRBJ2-1; TRBD2 is a possible D gene (6 bases). Germline CDR1 and CDR2: SGHDT and YYEEEE. The CDR3 spans 12 residues. The ends were cut back, 2 bases at V and 10 bases at J, with 10 bases in the middle.

The chain joins TRBV9 to TRBJ2-1, with 8 bases identical to TRBD2. The CDR3 spans 16 residues. The V gene's germline CDR1 is SGDLS and CDR2 YYNGEE. After removal of 0 bases from V and 3 bases from J, the junction contained 5 bases not matched to a gene. The CDR3 DNA follows: TGTGCCAGCAGCGTAGTGGGCGGGGGGTTCTACAATGAGCAGTTCTTC. Translating gives CASSVVGGGFYNEQFF.